Below are 17 T cell receptor beta chains sequenced from a single sample in a study of cytomegalovirus exposure and HLA in healthy donors. The method was immunoSEQ multiplex PCR; TCRdb's version includes in-frame clones alone and lacks a portion of them. The table lists around 230,000 clones, around 88% of them singletons. Sequenced sample: PBMCs. The receptors were gathered from a woman between 25 and 40 years old in good health and CMV-seropositive.

The J gene is TRBJ2-7, the V gene TRBV19; 8 bases match TRBD1. V trimming: 4 bases; J trimming: 4 bases; junction bases outside the gene matches: 12. This CDR3 contains 16 residues. The germline CDR1 and CDR2 sequences are LNHDA and SQIVND (reference sequence). CDR3 in DNA: TGTGCCAGTAGTAGGACAGGGCAAGGACGTGGGTACGAGCAGTACTTC. Translating gives CASSRTGQGRGYEQYF.

The CDR3 DNA sequence: TGTGCCACCAGCCGGGACAGGGGCACAGATACGCAGTATTTT. This encodes CATSRDRGTDTQYF. V gene TRBV19 combines with J gene TRBJ2-3; 9 bases fit TRBD1. Germline V gene sequence: CDR1 LNHDA, CDR2 SQIVND (reference sequence). The V segment lost 10 bases and the J segment 1 base; nucleotides outside the gene matches: 6. The CDR3 consists of 14 residues.

This chain connects TRBV6-5 to TRBJ2-2; D possibly corresponds to TRBD2 (6 bases). The V end was cut by 0 bases, the J end by 3 bases, with 11 bases between. The CDR3 has 16 residues. Germline V gene lookup returns CDR1 MNHEY and CDR2 SVGAGI. The CDR3 DNA sequence: TGTGCCAGCAGTTACTCGGCAGGACTATACACCGGGGAGCTGTTTTTT. The encoded protein is CASSYSAGLYTGELFF.

In this sample, this clone turned up once. As DNA, the CDR3 is TGTGCCAGTAGTCGGTGGACAGGAAATGCTGAAGCTTTCTTT. As protein: CASSRWTGNAEAFF. The chain carries TRBV19 and TRBJ1-1; TRBD1 agrees at 7 bases. V lost 5 bases and J lost 6; bases outside the gene matches: 9. The germline V gene encodes CDR1 LNHDA and CDR2 SQIVND (reference sequence). The length of the CDR3 is 14 residues.

The genes are TRBV2 and TRBJ1-2; a possible D gene is TRBD1 (6 bases). The CDR3 is 16 residues long. The germline CDR1 and CDR2 sequences are SNHLY and FYNNEI. V lost 5 bases and J 4 bases, leaving 20 bases between the germline ends. Here the CDR3 reads CASSLGTSIPSYGYTF. In nucleotides, the CDR3 is TGTGCCAGCAGTCTCGGGACATCCATTCCCTCCTATGGCTACACCTTC.

In this sample, this clone turned up a few times. V gene TRBV27 combines with J gene TRBJ1-2; the match to TRBD1 covers 8 bases. V lost 7 bases to trimming and J lost 7 bases; unmatched junction nucleotides: 11. CDR1 and CDR2 (germline): MNHEY, SMNVEV (reference sequence). This CDR3 is 14 amino acids long. Here the CDR3 DNA reads TGTGCCAGCACCCCGCTCAGGGGGCTCGTTGGCTACACCTTC. It codes for CASTPLRGLVGYTF.

The chain carries TRBV28 and TRBJ2-7; D uncertain. The CDR3 is 12 residues long. Trimming stripped 2 bases from V and 6 bases from J, with 8 bases between. Germline assignment: CDR1 MDHEN and CDR2 SYDVKM. This CDR3 reads CASSLASREQYF. CDR3 nucleotide sequence: TGTGCCAGCAGTTTAGCCAGTCGCGAGCAGTACTTC. The complete variable domain, with remaining parts taken from reference TRBV28 and TRBJ2-7, reads DVKVTQSSRYLVKRTGEKVFLECVQDMDHENMFWYRQDPGLGLRLIYFSYDVKMKEKGDIPEGYSVSREKKERFSLILESASTNQTSMYLCASSLASREQYFGPGTRLTVT.

Concerning this clone: Other DNA sequences within the sample encode an identical CDR3. The genes are TRBV5-1 and TRBJ2-3, with a tentative D call TRBD2 (6 bases). Germline CDR1 and CDR2: SGHRS and YFSETQ. This CDR3 has 15 amino acids. Trimming took off 0 bases at V and 3 bases at J, with 11 bases between the two ends. CDR3 protein: CASSLGWSGTDTQYF. DNA of the CDR3: TGCGCCAGCAGCTTGGGATGGAGCGGGACAGATACGCAGTATTTT.

In this sample, this clone turned up once. The chain uses TRBV4-1 and TRBJ2-7; D remains ambiguous. Trimming took off 1 base at V and 7 bases at J, with 23 bases between the two ends. From germline, CDR1 is MGHRA and CDR2 YSYEKL. The CDR3 length is 17 residues. This chain's CDR3 is CASSQVLGLSIGDEQYF. The CDR3 bases are TGCGCCAGCAGCCAAGTGCTAGGTTTAAGTATTGGAGATGAGCAGTACTTC.

This chain uses TRBV28 with TRBJ2-5, with 10 bases that match TRBD2. CDR1 and CDR2 (germline): MDHEN, SYDVKM. The CDR3 is 14 residues long. Germline trimming cut 8 bases from V and 3 bases from J; bases unmatched to any gene: 6. The CDR3 DNA sequence: TGTGCCAGCGTCAAAGCGGGAGGGGAAGAGACCCAGTACTTC. It specifies CASVKAGGEETQYF.

This sequence joins TRBV6-1 and TRBJ2-7, with TRBD1 matching 7 bases. The CDR3 is made up of 12 amino acids. Germline V gives CDR1 MNHNS, CDR2 SASEGT. V was pared by 7 bases and J by 6 bases, with 6 bases of the junction left unmatched. The CDR3 loop reads CASTPTGAEQYF. The DNA for the CDR3 is TGTGCCAGCACTCCCACAGGGGCCGAGCAGTACTTC.

The rearrangement links TRBV2 to TRBJ2-7; possibly TRBD1 for D (6 bases). The germline CDR1 and CDR2 sequences are SNHLY and FYNNEI. This CDR3 is built from 16 residues. Trimming removed 3 bases at V and 2 bases at J, with 17 bases between. The CDR3 nucleotides read TGTGCCAGCAGTGAGGCAAGGACAGAGATGACCTACGAGCAGTACTTC. Amino acids: CASSEARTEMTYEQYF.

V is TRBV27 and J is TRBJ2-7, with TRBD2 as a possible D gene (6 bases). CDR1 is MNHEY and CDR2 is SMNVEV in the germline V gene (reference sequence). The V gene lost 2 bases and the J gene lost 2 bases, with 13 bases spanning the gap. There are 15 residues in the CDR3. The CDR3 DNA sequence: TGTGCCAGCAGTTTAATCAGGGACTCACCCTACGAGCAGTACTTC. Its translation is CASSLIRDSPYEQYF.

This chain connects TRBV5-1 to TRBJ2-2, with 7 bases that match TRBD1. Germline V gives CDR1 SGHRS, CDR2 YFSETQ. The CDR3 spans 16 residues. V was clipped by 5 bases and J by 8 bases; unmatched bases: 15. The CDR3 region is CASSAVGTDVFGELFF. The CDR3 DNA sequence: TGCGCCAGCAGTGCGGTTGGGACAGACGTCTTTGGGGAGCTGTTTTTT.

V is TRBV5-5 and J is TRBJ2-7, with TRBD2 matching over 11 bases. Germline V gene lookup returns CDR1 SGHKS and CDR2 YYEKEE (reference sequence). With V trimmed by 3 bases and J by 3 bases, 5 bases remained unmatched. This CDR3 region has 15 residues. CDR3 region: CASSSLAGGLYEQYF. In DNA, the CDR3 is TGTGCCAGCAGCTCCCTAGCGGGAGGCCTCTACGAGCAGTACTTC.

In its sample, this clone was seen once. V and J are TRBV6-1 and TRBJ2-1, with 13 bases fitting TRBD2. The germline CDR1 and CDR2 sequences are MNHNS and SASEGT. V was pared by 3 bases and J by 8 bases, with 7 bases of the junction left unmatched. The CDR3 contains 16 residues. The CDR3 region has the DNA TGTGCCAGCAGTGACGGACTAGCGGGAGATTATCATGAGCAGTTCTTC. Its translation: CASSDGLAGDYHEQFF.

The count of this clone is one. The chain combines TRBV4-2 with TRBJ1-1; a possible D gene is TRBD1 (6 bases). The CDR3 is made up of 15 amino acids. The germline V and J ends were trimmed by 1 base and 0 bases, with 9 bases remaining between them. The V gene's germline CDR1 is LGHNA and CDR2 YNFKEQ. CDR3 DNA sequence: TGTGCCAGCAGCCAAGTGGGGGCGATGAACACTGAAGCTTTCTTT. This codes for CASSQVGAMNTEAFF.